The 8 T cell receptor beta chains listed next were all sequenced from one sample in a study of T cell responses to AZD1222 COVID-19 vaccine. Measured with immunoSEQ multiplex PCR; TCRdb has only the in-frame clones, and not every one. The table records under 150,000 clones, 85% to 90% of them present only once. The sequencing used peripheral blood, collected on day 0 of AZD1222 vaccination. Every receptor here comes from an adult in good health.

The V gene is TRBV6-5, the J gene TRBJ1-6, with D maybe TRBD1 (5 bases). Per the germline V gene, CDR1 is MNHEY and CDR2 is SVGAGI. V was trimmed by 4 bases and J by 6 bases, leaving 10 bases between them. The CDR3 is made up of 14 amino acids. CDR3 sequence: CASSWGYPNSPLHF. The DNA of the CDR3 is TGTGCCAGCAGTTGGGGCTACCCTAATTCACCCCTCCACTTT.

The CDR3, as DNA: TGTGCCAGCAGTGGATCCACTTATGGCTACACCTTC. Translating gives CASSGSTYGYTF. The genes are TRBV2 and TRBJ1-2; D call uncertain. V gave up 4 bases and J gave up 5 bases, with 8 bases separating them. From germline, CDR1 is SNHLY and CDR2 FYNNEI. CDR3 length equals 12 residues.

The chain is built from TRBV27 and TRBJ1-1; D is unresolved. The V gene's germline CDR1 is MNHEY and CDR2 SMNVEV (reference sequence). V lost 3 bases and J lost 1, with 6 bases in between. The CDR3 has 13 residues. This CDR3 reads CASSFVSNTEAFF. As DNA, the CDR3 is TGTGCCAGCAGTTTTGTCTCGAACACTGAAGCTTTCTTT.

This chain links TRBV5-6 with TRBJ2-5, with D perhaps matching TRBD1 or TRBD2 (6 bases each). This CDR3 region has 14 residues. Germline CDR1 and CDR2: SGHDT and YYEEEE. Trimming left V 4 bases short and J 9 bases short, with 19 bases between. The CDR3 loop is CASSPPGAGLAQYF. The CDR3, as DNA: TGTGCCAGCAGCCCCCCAGGGGCGGGGCTGGCCCAGTACTTC.

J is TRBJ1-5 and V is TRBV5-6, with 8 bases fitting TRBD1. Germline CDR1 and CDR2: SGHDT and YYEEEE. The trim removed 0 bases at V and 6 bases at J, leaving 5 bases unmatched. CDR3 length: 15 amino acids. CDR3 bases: TGTGCCAGCAGCTTGGCCAGGGGGCTAAGTCAGCCCCAGCATTTT. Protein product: CASSLARGLSQPQHF.

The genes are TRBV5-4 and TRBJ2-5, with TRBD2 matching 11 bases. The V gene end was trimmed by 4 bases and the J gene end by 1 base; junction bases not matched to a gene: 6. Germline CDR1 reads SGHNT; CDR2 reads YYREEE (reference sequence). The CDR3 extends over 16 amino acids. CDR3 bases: TGTGCCAGCAGCCGGCCCGGGACTAGCGGCCAAGAGACCCAGTACTTC. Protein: CASSRPGTSGQETQYF.

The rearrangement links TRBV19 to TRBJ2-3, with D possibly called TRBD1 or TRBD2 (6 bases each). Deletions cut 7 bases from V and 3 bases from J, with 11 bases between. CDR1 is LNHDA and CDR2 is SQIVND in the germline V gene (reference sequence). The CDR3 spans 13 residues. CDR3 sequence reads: CASTRGETDTQYF. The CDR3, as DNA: TGTGCCAGTACTAGGGGGGAAACAGATACGCAGTATTTT.

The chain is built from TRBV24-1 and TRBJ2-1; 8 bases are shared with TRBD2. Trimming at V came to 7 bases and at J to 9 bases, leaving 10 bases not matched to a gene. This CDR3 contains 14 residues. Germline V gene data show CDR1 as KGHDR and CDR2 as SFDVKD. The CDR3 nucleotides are TGTGCCACCAGCGGGGGGGCCCGGGCCAGTGAGCAGTTCTTC. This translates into CATSGGARASEQFF.